The rows below give T cell receptor beta chains drawn from one sample of a study of T cell responses to AZD1222 COVID-19 vaccine. Clones were read by immunoSEQ multiplex PCR, and TCRdb kept only the in-frame ones, dropping some. The sample has 20,000 or so clones, roughly 79% seen once. The specimen was peripheral blood, collected 28 days after the second AZD1222 dose. These receptors all stem from an adult who received the AZD1222 COVID-19 vaccine. The CDR3 runs from the conserved cysteine through the conserved F or W. The order of the fields is clone size, V gene, J gene, D gene, CDR3 protein, CDR3 DNA. D genes are given only for firm matches. The listing skips clone size in some rows; elsewhere it reads once, few, many or a size class.

.,TRBV7-8,TRBJ2-5,TRBD1,CASSLWAPRDRGETQYF,TGTGCCAGCAGCTTATGGGCCCCCCGGGACAGGGGAGAGACCCAGTACTTC
.,TRBV4-3,TRBJ1-4,.,CASAVGRLNEKLFF,TGCGCCAGCGCGGTGGGCCGACTGAATGAAAAACTGTTTTTT
.,TRBV5-1,TRBJ2-1,.,CASGLSGGKDEQFF,TGCGCCAGCGGGTTGTCGGGCGGGAAGGATGAGCAGTTCTTC
.,TRBV5-5,TRBJ2-5,.,CASSLSSQQETQYF,TGTGCCAGCAGCTTAAGTTCCCAGCAAGAGACCCAGTACTTC
.,TRBV15,TRBJ1-1,TRBD1,CATSTGTGGGFGTEAFF,TGTGCCACCAGCACCGGGACAGGGGGCGGTTTCGGCACTGAAGCTTTCTTT
once,TRBV7-9,TRBJ1-1,TRBD1,CASSRSGTGDTEAFF,TGTGCCAGCAGCCGATCCGGGACAGGGGACACTGAAGCTTTCTTT
once,TRBV5-5,TRBJ1-1,TRBD1,CASSLGDRDVAEAFF,TGTGCCAGCAGCTTGGGTGACAGGGATGTCGCTGAAGCTTTCTTT
few,TRBV5-6,TRBJ1-1,TRBD1,CASSFLSRGQGRTEAFF,TGTGCCAGCAGCTTTCTTTCTAGGGGACAGGGAAGGACTGAAGCTTTCTTT
few,TRBV6-5,TRBJ2-7,TRBD2,CASSPGLAGAYEQYF,TGTGCCAGCAGCCCGGGACTAGCGGGGGCCTACGAGCAGTACTTC
.,TRBV14,TRBJ1-4,.,CASSQVWGEKLFF,TGTGCCAGCAGCCAAGTTTGGGGTGAAAAACTGTTTTTT
.,TRBV2,TRBJ2-7,TRBD1,CASAGTGSPYEQYF,TGTGCCAGCGCCGGGACAGGGAGTCCCTACGAGCAGTACTTC
.,TRBV11-2,TRBJ2-1,TRBD1,CASSMGQAYNEQFF,TGTGCCAGCAGCATGGGACAGGCCTACAATGAGCAGTTCTTC
.,TRBV19,TRBJ1-2,.,CASSISTAGGYGYTF,TGTGCCAGTAGTATCTCCACAGCAGGAGGCTATGGCTACACCTTC
.,TRBV6-1,TRBJ1-4,TRBD1,CASSGAGGWEKLFF,TGTGCCAGCAGTGGGGCAGGGGGCTGGGAAAAACTGTTTTTT
.,TRBV9,TRBJ1-6,TRBD1,CASSVGDRGDNSPLHF,TGTGCCAGCAGCGTAGGAGACAGGGGAGATAATTCACCCCTCCACTTT
.,TRBV6-5,TRBJ2-3,TRBD2,CASTLADTQYF,TGTGCCAGTACACTAGCGGATACGCAGTATTTT
.,TRBV12-3/TRBV12-4,TRBJ1-6,.,CASSRRYNSPLHF,TGTGCCAGCAGTCGGAGGTACAATTCACCCCTCCACTTT
.,TRBV5-4,TRBJ2-2,.,CASSLWRNTGELFF,TGTGCCAGCAGCTTATGGCGGAACACCGGGGAGCTGTTTTTT
.,TRBV10-3,TRBJ2-7,.,CAISESGGRAGYEQYF,TGTGCCATCAGTGAGTCTGGGGGCCGAGCGGGCTACGAGCAGTACTTC
.,TRBV6-5,TRBJ1-2,.,CASSTIRGSGYTF,TGTGCCAGCAGCACTATTAGGGGTTCTGGCTACACCTTC
.,TRBV29-1,TRBJ2-7,.,CSVQVSSSYEQYF,TGCAGCGTTCAGGTTTCCAGCTCCTACGAGCAGTACTTC
.,TRBV5-6,TRBJ1-6,.,CASSPMRAGYNSPLHF,TGTGCCAGCAGTCCCATGAGAGCGGGGTATAATTCACCCCTCCACTTT
.,TRBV10-3,TRBJ1-6,.,CAISGTAFNSPLHF,TGTGCCATCAGTGGGACAGCCTTCAATTCACCCCTCCACTTT
.,TRBV30,TRBJ2-3,TRBD2,CAWSRGGSSTDTQYF,TGTGCCTGGAGTAGGGGAGGGTCTAGCACAGATACGCAGTATTTT